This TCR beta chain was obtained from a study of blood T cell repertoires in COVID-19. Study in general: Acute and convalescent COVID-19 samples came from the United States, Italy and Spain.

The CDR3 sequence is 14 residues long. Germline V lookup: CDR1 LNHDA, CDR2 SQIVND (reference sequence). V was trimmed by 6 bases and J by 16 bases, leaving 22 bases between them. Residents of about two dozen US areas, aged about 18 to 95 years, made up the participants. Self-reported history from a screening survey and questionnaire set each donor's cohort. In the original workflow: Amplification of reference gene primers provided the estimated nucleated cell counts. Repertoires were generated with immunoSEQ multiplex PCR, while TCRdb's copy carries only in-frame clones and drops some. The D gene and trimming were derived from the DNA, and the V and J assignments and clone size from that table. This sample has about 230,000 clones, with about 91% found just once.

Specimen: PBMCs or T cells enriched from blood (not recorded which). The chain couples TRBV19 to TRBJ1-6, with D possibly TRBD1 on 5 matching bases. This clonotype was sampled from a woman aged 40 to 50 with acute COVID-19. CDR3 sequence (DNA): TGTGCCAGTAGGCCGGGAGGGACCTCGGAGGTACTCCACTTT. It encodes CASRPGGTSEVLHF.